The 27 T cell receptor beta chains in this list originate from one sample, sequenced in a study of blood T cell repertoires in COVID-19. Method: immunoSEQ multiplex PCR; TCRdb's copy keeps in-frame clones and lacks some. The table has around 310,000 clones, roughly 90% seen once. Specimen: peripheral blood. These TCRs come from a woman aged 50 to 65 with active or convalescent COVID-19.

V is TRBV2 and J is TRBJ2-7; weak D call: TRBD2 (6 bases). V was clipped by 7 bases and J by 0 bases, with 10 bases between them. Germline values: CDR1 SNHLY, CDR2 FYNNEI. CDR3 length: 13 amino acids. CDR3 bases: TGTGCCAGCAAGGCGGGGAGCTCCTACGAGCAGTACTTC. Its protein is CASKAGSSYEQYF.

V is TRBV7-3 and J is TRBJ2-7, with 8 bases identical to TRBD2. Losses at the gene ends were 4 bases for V and 3 bases for J; bases not matched to a gene: 2. Germline CDR1 SGHTA, CDR2 FQGTGA. The CDR3 is made up of 13 amino acids. Here the CDR3 DNA reads TGTGCCAGCAGCTCCGGGACTAGCTACGAGCAGTACTTC. Translation: CASSSGTSYEQYF.

V gene TRBV5-1 combines with J gene TRBJ2-5, with 12 bases fitting TRBD1. V shed 4 bases, J shed 5 bases, and the junction held 3 bases outside the gene matches. CDR3 length: 14 residues. CDR1 and CDR2 (germline): SGHRS, YFSETQ. In DNA form, the CDR3 reads TGCGCCAGCAGCCGGGACAGGGGGCTTGAGACCCAGTACTTC. Translation: CASSRDRGLETQYF.

The rearrangement links TRBV29-1 to TRBJ1-4; D is possibly TRBD1 (5 bases). This CDR3 comprises 12 residues. Germline CDR1 and CDR2: SQVTM and ANQGSEA. The ends were cut back, 6 bases at V and 1 base at J, with 6 bases in the middle. The CDR3: CSVGQTNEKLFF. The CDR3 nucleotides are TGCAGCGTGGGGCAAACTAATGAAAAACTGTTTTTT.

V usage is TRBV7-6 and J usage is TRBJ2-5, with D tentatively TRBD2 (7 bases). The CDR3 is made up of 17 amino acids. The V and J ends lost 1 base and 2 bases respectively, with 17 bases between them. Germline V CDR1 and CDR2: SGHVS, FNYEAQ. CDR3 DNA: TGTGCCAGCAGCTTAGGCCCTCCCGGGGGGCAGCAAGAGACCCAGTACTTC. This sequence encodes CASSLGPPGGQQETQYF.

Here the CDR3 reads CASSQDPRSNTEAFF. CDR3 sequence (DNA): TGTGCCAGCAGCCAAGATCCACGGTCTAACACTGAAGCTTTCTTT. The chain uses TRBV3-1 (or the pseudogene TRBV3-2) and TRBJ1-1; D remains ambiguous. The CDR3 is made up of 15 amino acids. Trimming removed 0 bases from V and 2 bases from J, with 10 bases in between. Germline assignment: CDR1 LGHDT and CDR2 YNNKEL (reference sequence).

This chain joins TRBV19 and TRBJ2-2; D not resolved. The germline V gene has CDR1 LNHDA and CDR2 SQIVND (reference sequence). Trimming stripped 7 bases from V and 1 base from J, with 10 bases between. CDR3 length: 14 amino acids. The DNA of the CDR3 is TGTGCCAGTATGACTCCGGTGAACACCGGGGAGCTGTTTTTT. This gives the protein CASMTPVNTGELFF.

The chain employs TRBV27 and TRBJ1-3; maybe TRBD1 (6 bases). The CDR3 is 14 amino acids. V lost 6 bases and J lost 4, with 13 bases in between. CDR1 is MNHEY and CDR2 is SMNVEV in the germline V gene (reference sequence). DNA for the CDR3: TGTGCCAGCAGGCTCACAGGGACGGGAAACACCATATATTTT. Its protein is CASRLTGTGNTIYF.

The chain is built from TRBV7-2 and TRBJ2-7; TRBD1 matches at 7 bases. CDR3 length: 14 amino acids. Losses at the gene ends were 3 bases for V and 2 bases for J; bases not matched to a gene: 4. CDR1 is SGHTA, CDR2 FQGNSA, per germline. DNA for the CDR3: TGTGCCAGCAGCTTTGGGACAGCGGCCTACGAGCAGTACTTC. Amino acid sequence: CASSFGTAAYEQYF.

The chain has TRBV7-2 and TRBJ2-3; a possible D gene is TRBD2 (6 bases). CDR1 and CDR2 (germline): SGHTA, FQGNSA. The V and J ends lost 5 bases and 6 bases respectively, with 12 bases between them. This CDR3 comprises 13 residues. DNA for the CDR3: TGTGCCAGCAGCCCCCGTGGGGGGGATACGCAGTATTTT. Its translation: CASSPRGGDTQYF.

J is TRBJ2-1 and V is TRBV7-8, with D possibly being TRBD2 (6 bases). The CDR3 extends over 15 amino acids. Trimming left V 1 base short and J 0 bases short, with 7 bases between. Germline V gives CDR1 SGHVS, CDR2 FQNEAQ. The CDR3 here is CASSLGTNSYNEQFF. DNA of the CDR3: TGTGCCAGCAGCTTAGGGACTAACTCCTACAATGAGCAGTTCTTC.

V is TRBV27 and J is TRBJ2-5, with TRBD1 matching 9 bases. The CDR3 has 17 amino acids. J was trimmed by 1 base and V by 5 bases; bases with no gene match: 11. CDR1 and CDR2 (germline): MNHEY, SMNVEV (reference sequence). The chain's CDR3 is CASSDSGTGFGQETQYF. Written as DNA, the CDR3 is TGTGCCAGCAGTGACTCCGGGACAGGGTTTGGCCAAGAGACCCAGTACTTC.

The J gene is TRBJ2-7, the V gene TRBV27, with 11 bases that match TRBD2. J lost 0 bases, V lost 7 bases, and 5 bases had no gene match. CDR3 length equals 15 residues. Germline CDR1 reads MNHEY; CDR2 reads SMNVEV (reference sequence). The CDR3 is CASTTTSGTSYEQYF. The CDR3 bases are TGTGCCAGCACCACGACTAGCGGGACCTCCTACGAGCAGTACTTC.

The chain couples TRBV7-8 to TRBJ2-1; tentative D call: TRBD2 (6 bases). Trimming took 5 bases from V and 4 from J, leaving 18 bases between them. Germline V gives CDR1 SGHVS, CDR2 FQNEAQ. The CDR3 contains 16 residues. The DNA of the CDR3 is TGTGCCAGCAGCCCGCCCACCCGCGGAGGGTACAATGAGCAGTTCTTC. As protein: CASSPPTRGGYNEQFF.

This clone has only a few counts. J is TRBJ2-6 and V is TRBV29-1; a weak D match, TRBD1 (5 bases). In germline, CDR1 is SQVTM, CDR2 ANQGSEA. CDR3 length equals 15 residues. Trimming shortened V by 3 bases and J by 0 bases, and 9 bases separated the two germline ends. The CDR3 spells CSVDRVLSGANVLTF. The CDR3 region has the DNA TGCAGCGTTGACAGGGTCCTCTCTGGGGCCAACGTCCTGACTTTC.

This chain joins TRBV9 and TRBJ2-2; 8 bases are shared with TRBD2. There are 14 residues in the CDR3. V was clipped by 1 base and J by 7 bases; unmatched bases: 3. Germline V gene data show CDR1 as SGDLS and CDR2 as YYNGEE. CDR3 residues: CASSVRLAGGELFF. CDR3 DNA: TGTGCCAGCAGCGTACGGCTAGCGGGCGGGGAGCTGTTTTTT.

The chain has TRBV20-1 and TRBJ2-7; D unclear. V lost 3 bases and J 0 bases, leaving 9 bases between the germline ends. Per the germline V gene, CDR1 is DFQATT and CDR2 is SNEGSKA (reference sequence). CDR3 length: 13 residues. The CDR3 protein is CSASLSNSYEQYF. In DNA form, the CDR3 reads TGCAGTGCTAGTCTGTCTAACTCCTACGAGCAGTACTTC.

The chain uses TRBV15 and TRBJ1-5; 8 bases match TRBD1. Trimming took 10 bases from V and 6 from J; bases not matched to a gene: 8. The CDR3 consists of 13 residues. The germline gives CDR1 LNHNV, CDR2 YYDKDF (reference sequence). The CDR3, as DNA: TGTGCCATTTCGACAGGGGAGGCTCAGCCCCAGCATTTT. Translating it yields CAISTGEAQPQHF.

The J gene is TRBJ1-4, the V gene TRBV5-1; 8 positions agree with TRBD1. Looked up from germline, CDR1 is SGHRS and CDR2 is YFSETQ. CDR3 length: 15 amino acids. The V and J ends lost 0 bases and 8 bases, in that order; junction bases with no gene match: 6. CDR3 sequence: CASSLGTGLGEKLFF. The CDR3 region has the DNA TGCGCCAGCAGCTTGGGGACAGGGCTTGGCGAAAAACTGTTTTTT.

CDR3 sequence reads: CASSRSQGLSYEQYF. For the CDR3, the DNA is TGTGCCAGCAGCAGGTCGCAGGGTCTGTCCTACGAGCAGTACTTC. The chain joins TRBV7-8 to TRBJ2-7; D is possibly TRBD1 (5 bases). Deletions cut 5 bases from V and 1 base from J, with 15 bases between. There are 15 residues in the CDR3. CDR1 is SGHVS and CDR2 is FQNEAQ in the germline V gene.

This chain links TRBV29-1 with TRBJ2-7; 15 bases are shared with TRBD2. Per the germline V gene, CDR1 is SQVTM and CDR2 is ANQGSEA. The CDR3 covers 16 residues. With 6 bases clipped from V and 5 bases from J, the junction kept 11 bases outside the gene matches. CDR3 sequence: CSVGTSGRFGSHEQYF. The CDR3 region has the DNA TGCAGCGTAGGGACTAGCGGGAGGTTTGGTTCCCACGAGCAGTACTTC.

The chain carries TRBV6-6 and TRBJ2-7; TRBD1 might be the D (6 bases). Germline V lookup: CDR1 MNHNY, CDR2 SVGAGI (reference sequence). V gave up 10 bases and J gave up 5 bases, with 18 bases separating them. The CDR3 is made up of 13 amino acids. CDR3 bases: TGTGCCACGGGTCAGGGGTTAATGGACGAGCAGTACTTC. This encodes CATGQGLMDEQYF.

V is TRBV19 and J is TRBJ1-2; D call uncertain. The CDR3 sequence is 15 residues long. The V end lost 6 bases, the J end lost 4 bases, and 18 bases lay between the germline ends. Germline-derived CDR1 and CDR2 are LNHDA and SQIVND (reference sequence). The CDR3 nucleotides read TGTGCCAGTAGATCCTCCAACAGAGAAGGCTATGGCTACACCTTC. It encodes CASRSSNREGYGYTF.

The chain is built from TRBV5-4 and TRBJ1-6, with 8 bases lining up with TRBD1. The germline V gene encodes CDR1 SGHNT and CDR2 YYREEE (reference sequence). The length of the CDR3 is 18 residues. V was clipped by 4 bases and J by 5 bases; unmatched bases: 14. DNA of the CDR3: TGTGCCAGCAGCCCAGGGGGGAGACAGGGGATCAATAATTCACCCCTCCACTTT. Protein: CASSPGGRQGINNSPLHF.

The V call is TRBV9, the J call TRBJ2-7, with D tentatively TRBD1 (5 bases). Germline V gene sequence: CDR1 SGDLS, CDR2 YYNGEE. There are 15 residues in the CDR3. V lost 4 bases and J lost 2, with 16 bases in between. CDR3 DNA: TGTGCCAGCAGCCCGAAGGAAGGGGCTACCTACGAGCAGTACTTC. Translated: CASSPKEGATYEQYF.

V gene TRBV12-5 combines with J gene TRBJ2-5; 10 bases line up with TRBD2. J was trimmed by 7 bases and V by 6 bases; bases with no gene match: 17. The CDR3 is 17 amino acids. CDR1 and CDR2 (germline): LGHNT, FRNRAP. The CDR3 sequence is CASGPRRLAGDLGTQYF. The CDR3 DNA is TGTGCTAGTGGCCCCAGGAGGCTAGCGGGGGACCTGGGGACCCAGTACTTC.

The chain links TRBV4-1 to TRBJ2-3, with 8 bases that match TRBD1. Germline CDR1 is MGHRA and CDR2 is YSYEKL. The V segment lost 1 base and the J segment 7 bases; nucleotides outside the gene matches: 7. This CDR3 has 15 amino acids. The CDR3 nucleotides read TGCGCCAGCAGCCAAGGTCGACAGGGGACGAATACGCAGTATTTT. Translating gives CASSQGRQGTNTQYF.